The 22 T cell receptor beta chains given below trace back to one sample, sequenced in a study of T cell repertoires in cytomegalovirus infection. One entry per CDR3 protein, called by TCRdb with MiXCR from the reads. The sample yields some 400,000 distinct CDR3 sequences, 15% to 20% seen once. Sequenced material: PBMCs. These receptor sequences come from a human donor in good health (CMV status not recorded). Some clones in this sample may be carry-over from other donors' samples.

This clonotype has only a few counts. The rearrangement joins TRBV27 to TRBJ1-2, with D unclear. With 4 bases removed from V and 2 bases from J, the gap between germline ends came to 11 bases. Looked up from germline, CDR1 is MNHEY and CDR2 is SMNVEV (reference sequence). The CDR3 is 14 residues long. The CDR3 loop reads CASSSPSGNYGYTF. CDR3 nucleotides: TGTGCCAGCAGTTCCCCTTCAGGAAACTATGGCTACACCTTC.

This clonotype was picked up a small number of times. In DNA form, the CDR3 reads TGTGCCAGCAGCTCCGGGTGGGCGGCCCAGTACTTC. This gives the protein CASSSGWAAQYF. The chain has TRBV7-9 and TRBJ2-5; D is ambiguous. The V end lost 4 bases, the J end lost 9 bases, and 12 bases lay between the germline ends. Germline V gene lookup returns CDR1 SEHNR and CDR2 FQNEAQ (reference sequence). This CDR3 has 12 amino acids.

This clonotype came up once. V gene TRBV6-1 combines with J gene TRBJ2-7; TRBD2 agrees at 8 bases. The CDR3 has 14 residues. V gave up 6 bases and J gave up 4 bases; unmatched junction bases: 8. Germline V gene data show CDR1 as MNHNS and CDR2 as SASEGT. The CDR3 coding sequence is TGTGCCAGCAGCCACCAGACTAGCGCGTACGAGCAGTACTTC. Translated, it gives CASSHQTSAYEQYF.

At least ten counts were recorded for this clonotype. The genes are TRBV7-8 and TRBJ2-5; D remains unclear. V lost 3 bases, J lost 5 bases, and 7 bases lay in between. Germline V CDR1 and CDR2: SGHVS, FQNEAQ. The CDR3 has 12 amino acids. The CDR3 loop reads CASSFWRETQYF. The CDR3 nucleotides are TGTGCCAGCAGCTTTTGGCGGGAGACCCAGTACTTC. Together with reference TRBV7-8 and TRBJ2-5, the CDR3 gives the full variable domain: GAGVSQSPRYKVAKRGQDVALRCDPISGHVSLFWYQQALGQGPEFLTYFQNEAQLDKSGLPSDRFFAERPEGSVSTLKIQRTQQEDSAVYLCASSFWRETQYFGPGTRLLVL.

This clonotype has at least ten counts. The CDR3 DNA reads as TGTGCCAGCAGCCTCGAGAGCGGGAGTGCCTACAATGAGCAGTTCTTC. The encoded protein is CASSLESGSAYNEQFF. The chain has TRBV12-3 or TRBV12-4 and TRBJ2-1, with TRBD2 identical over 8 bases. The CDR3 is 16 amino acids. V gave up 6 bases and J gave up 2 bases; unmatched junction bases: 9.

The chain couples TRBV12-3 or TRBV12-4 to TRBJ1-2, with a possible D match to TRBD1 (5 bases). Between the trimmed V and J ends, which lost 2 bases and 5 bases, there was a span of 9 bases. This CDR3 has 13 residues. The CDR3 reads CASSLLGRYGYTF. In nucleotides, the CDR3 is TGTGCCAGCAGTTTATTGGGGCGTTATGGCTACACCTTC.

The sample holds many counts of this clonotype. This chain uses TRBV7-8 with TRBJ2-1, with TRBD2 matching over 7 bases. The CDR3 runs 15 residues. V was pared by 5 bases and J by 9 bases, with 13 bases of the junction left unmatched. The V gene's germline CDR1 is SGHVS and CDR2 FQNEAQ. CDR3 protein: CASSIGGVYGGEQFF. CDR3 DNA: TGTGCCAGCAGCATTGGGGGGGTTTATGGTGGTGAGCAGTTCTTC.

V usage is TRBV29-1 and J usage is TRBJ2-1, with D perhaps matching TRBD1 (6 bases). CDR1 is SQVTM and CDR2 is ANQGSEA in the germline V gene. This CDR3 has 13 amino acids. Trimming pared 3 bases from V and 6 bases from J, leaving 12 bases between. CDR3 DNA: TGCAGCGTTGAGAGACAGGAGGTCAATGAGCAGTTCTTC. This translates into CSVERQEVNEQFF.

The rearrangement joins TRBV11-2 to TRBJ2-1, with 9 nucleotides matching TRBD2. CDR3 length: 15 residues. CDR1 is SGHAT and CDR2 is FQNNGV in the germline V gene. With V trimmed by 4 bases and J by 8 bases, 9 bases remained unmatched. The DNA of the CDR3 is TGTGCCAGCAGCTCATATAGCGGGAGTTTCGATGAGCAGTTCTTC. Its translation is CASSSYSGSFDEQFF.

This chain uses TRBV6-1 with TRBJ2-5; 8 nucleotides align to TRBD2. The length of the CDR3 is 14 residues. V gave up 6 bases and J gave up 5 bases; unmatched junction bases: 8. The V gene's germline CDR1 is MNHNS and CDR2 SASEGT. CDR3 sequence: CASRESGGLETQYF. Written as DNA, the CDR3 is TGTGCCAGCAGGGAGAGCGGGGGCCTGGAGACCCAGTACTTC.

As DNA, the CDR3 is TGTGCCAGCAGACCCCAGGGCGGGAACTATGGCTACACCTTC. It encodes CASRPQGGNYGYTF. The chain combines TRBV12-3 or TRBV12-4 with TRBJ1-2; a possible D gene is TRBD1 (5 bases). The CDR3 consists of 14 residues. V lost 6 bases and J lost 2, with 13 bases in between.

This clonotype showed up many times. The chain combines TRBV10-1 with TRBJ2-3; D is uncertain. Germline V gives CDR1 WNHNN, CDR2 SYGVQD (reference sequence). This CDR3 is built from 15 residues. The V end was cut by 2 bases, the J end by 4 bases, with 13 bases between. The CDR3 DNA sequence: TGCGCCAGCAGTGAGGTGGGCCCTCAACCAGATACGCAGTATTTT. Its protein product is CASSEVGPQPDTQYF.

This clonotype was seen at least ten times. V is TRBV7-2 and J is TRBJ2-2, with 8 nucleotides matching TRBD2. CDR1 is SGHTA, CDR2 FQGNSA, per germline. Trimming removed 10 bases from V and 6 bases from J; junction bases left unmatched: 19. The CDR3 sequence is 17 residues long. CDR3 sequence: CATAGVGRREGAGELFF. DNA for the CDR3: TGTGCCACAGCGGGGGTCGGAAGGCGGGAAGGAGCCGGGGAGCTGTTTTTT.

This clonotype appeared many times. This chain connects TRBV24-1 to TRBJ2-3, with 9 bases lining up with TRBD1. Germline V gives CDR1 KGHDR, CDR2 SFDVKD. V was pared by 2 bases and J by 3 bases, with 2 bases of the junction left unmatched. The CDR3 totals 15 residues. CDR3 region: CATSDSGTGTDTQYF. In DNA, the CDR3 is TGTGCCACCAGTGATTCCGGGACAGGGACAGATACGCAGTATTTT.

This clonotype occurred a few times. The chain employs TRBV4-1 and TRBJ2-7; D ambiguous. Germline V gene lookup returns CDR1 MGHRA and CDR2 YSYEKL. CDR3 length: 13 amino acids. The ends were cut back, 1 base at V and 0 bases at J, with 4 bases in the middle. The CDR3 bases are TGCGCCAGCAGCCAAGGGGACTCCTACGAGCAGTACTTC. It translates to CASSQGDSYEQYF.

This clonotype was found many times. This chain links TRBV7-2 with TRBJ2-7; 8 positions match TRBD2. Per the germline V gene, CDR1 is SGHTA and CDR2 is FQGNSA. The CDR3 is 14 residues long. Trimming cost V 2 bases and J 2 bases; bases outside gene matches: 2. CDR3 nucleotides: TGTGCCAGCAGCTTACAGCGGGAGCCCTACGAGCAGTACTTC. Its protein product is CASSLQREPYEQYF.

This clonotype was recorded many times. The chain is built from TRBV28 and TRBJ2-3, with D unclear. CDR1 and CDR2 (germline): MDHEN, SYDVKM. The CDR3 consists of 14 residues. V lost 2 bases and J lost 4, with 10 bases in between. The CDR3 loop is CASSLVHRPDTQYF. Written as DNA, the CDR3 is TGTGCCAGCAGTTTAGTCCACCGCCCAGATACGCAGTATTTT.

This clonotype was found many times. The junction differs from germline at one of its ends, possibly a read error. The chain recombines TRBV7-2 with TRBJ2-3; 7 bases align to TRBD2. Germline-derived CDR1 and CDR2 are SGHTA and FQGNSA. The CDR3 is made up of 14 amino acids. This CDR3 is CASRLAGDTDTQYF. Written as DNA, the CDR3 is TGTGCCAGCAGGTTAGCGGGCGACACAGATACGCAGTATTTT. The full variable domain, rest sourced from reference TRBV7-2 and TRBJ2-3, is GAGVSQSPSNKVTEKGKDVELRCDPISGHTALYWYRQSLGQGLEFLIYFQGNSAPDKSGLPSDRFSAERTGGSVSTLTIQRTQQEDSAVYLCASRLAGDTDTQYFGPGTRLTVL.

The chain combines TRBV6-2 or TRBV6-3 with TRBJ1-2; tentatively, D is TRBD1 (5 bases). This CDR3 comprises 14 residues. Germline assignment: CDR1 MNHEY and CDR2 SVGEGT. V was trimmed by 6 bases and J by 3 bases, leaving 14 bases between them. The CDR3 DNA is TGTGCCAGCAGAGACCTGGGGACGTACTATGGCTACACCTTC. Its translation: CASRDLGTYYGYTF.

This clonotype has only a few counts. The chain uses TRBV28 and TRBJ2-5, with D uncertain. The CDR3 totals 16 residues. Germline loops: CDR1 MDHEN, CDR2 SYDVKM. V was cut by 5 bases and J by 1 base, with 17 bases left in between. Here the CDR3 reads CASSLLAAEIQETQYF. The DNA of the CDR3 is TGTGCCAGCAGTCTTTTGGCTGCTGAAATCCAAGAGACCCAGTACTTC.

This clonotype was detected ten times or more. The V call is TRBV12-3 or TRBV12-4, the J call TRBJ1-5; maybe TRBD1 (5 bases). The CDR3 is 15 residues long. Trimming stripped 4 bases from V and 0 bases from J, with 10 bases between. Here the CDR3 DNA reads TGTGCCAGCAGTTCGGGACTCCATAGCAATCAGCCCCAGCATTTT. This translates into CASSSGLHSNQPQHF.

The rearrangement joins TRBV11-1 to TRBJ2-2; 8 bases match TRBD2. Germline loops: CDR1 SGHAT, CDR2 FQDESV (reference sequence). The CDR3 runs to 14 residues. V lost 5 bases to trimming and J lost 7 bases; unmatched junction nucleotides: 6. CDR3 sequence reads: CASSGERGHGELFF. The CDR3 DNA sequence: TGTGCCAGCAGCGGGGAGCGGGGGCACGGGGAGCTGTTTTTT.